The 2 T cell receptor beta chains given below trace back to one sample, sequenced in a study of OX40 agonist ivuxolimab in advanced cancers. Produced via immunoSEQ multiplex PCR; TCRdb's table is partial and in-frame only. The table lists approximately 52,000 clones, 75% to 90% of them singletons. The sequencing used CD4+ or CD8+ T cells sorted from blood, collected in a trial of the OX40 agonist ivuxolimab. The receptors derive from an adult with an advanced solid tumor such as melanoma, head and neck, liver or kidney cancer.

This sequence joins TRBV6-5 and TRBJ1-4, with TRBD1 matching 7 bases. The V gene's germline CDR1 is MNHEY and CDR2 SVGAGI. V was pared by 2 bases and J by 8 bases, with 8 bases of the junction left unmatched. The length of the CDR3 is 15 residues. CDR3 sequence: CASSYLAGGVEKLFF. The CDR3 DNA sequence: TGTGCCAGCAGTTACCTTGCAGGGGGAGTCGAAAAACTGTTTTTT.

This clone is medium-sized (0.01 to 0.1%) by share. This chain connects TRBV27 to TRBJ2-7; no reliable D call. V was pared by 8 bases and J by 0 bases, with 8 bases between. Per germline, CDR1 MNHEY and CDR2 SMNVEV (reference sequence). The CDR3 has 12 amino acids. CDR3 in amino acids: CASFTSSYEQYF. The CDR3 region has the DNA TGTGCCAGCTTTACCAGCTCCTACGAGCAGTACTTC.